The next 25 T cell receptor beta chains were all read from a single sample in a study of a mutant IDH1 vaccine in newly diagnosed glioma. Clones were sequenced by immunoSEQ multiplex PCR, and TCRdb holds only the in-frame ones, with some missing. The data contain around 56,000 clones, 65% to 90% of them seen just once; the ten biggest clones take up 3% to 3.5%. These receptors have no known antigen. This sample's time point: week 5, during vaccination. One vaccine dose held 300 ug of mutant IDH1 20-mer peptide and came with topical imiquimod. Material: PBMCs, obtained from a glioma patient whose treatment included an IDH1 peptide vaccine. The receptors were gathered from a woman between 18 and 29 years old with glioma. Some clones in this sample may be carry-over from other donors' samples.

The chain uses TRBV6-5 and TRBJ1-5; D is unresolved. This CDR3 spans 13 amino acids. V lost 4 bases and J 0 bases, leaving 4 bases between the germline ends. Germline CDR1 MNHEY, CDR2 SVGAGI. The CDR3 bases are TGTGCCAGCAGTTCTAATAGCAATCAGCCCCAGCATTTT. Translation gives CASSSNSNQPQHF.

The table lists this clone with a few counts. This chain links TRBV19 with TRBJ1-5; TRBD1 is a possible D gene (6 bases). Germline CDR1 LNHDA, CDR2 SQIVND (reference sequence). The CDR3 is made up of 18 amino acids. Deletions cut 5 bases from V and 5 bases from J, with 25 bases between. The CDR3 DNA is TGTGCCAGTAGTCTTCGGGGGGCCAGGGCTTCGGATCATCAGCCCCAGCATTTT. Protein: CASSLRGARASDHQPQHF.

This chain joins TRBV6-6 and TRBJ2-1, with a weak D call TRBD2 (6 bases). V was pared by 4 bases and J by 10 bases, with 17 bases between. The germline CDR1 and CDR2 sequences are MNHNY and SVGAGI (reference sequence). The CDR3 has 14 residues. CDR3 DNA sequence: TGTGCCAGCAGTTTGGGACTCTCGTTGAAAGAGCAGTTCTTC. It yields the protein CASSLGLSLKEQFF.

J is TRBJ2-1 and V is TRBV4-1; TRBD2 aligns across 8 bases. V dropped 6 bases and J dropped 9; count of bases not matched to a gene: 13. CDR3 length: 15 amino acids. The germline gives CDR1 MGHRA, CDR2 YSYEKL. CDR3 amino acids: CASRETGLDSSEQFF. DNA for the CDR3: TGCGCCAGCAGGGAGACGGGACTAGACTCCAGTGAGCAGTTCTTC.

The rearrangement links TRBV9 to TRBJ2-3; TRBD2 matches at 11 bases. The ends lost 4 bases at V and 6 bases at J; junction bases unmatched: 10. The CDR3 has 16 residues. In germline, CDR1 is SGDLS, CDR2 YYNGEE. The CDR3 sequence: CASSPTSGGFLDTQYF. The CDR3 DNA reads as TGTGCCAGCAGCCCCACTAGCGGGGGCTTCCTGGATACGCAGTATTTT.

The CDR3 is CASSTGQGNSPLHF. The CDR3 region has the DNA TGTGCCAGCAGTACGGGACAGGGTAATTCACCCCTCCACTTT. The chain uses TRBV6-1 and TRBJ1-6; 9 bases map to TRBD1. CDR1 and CDR2 (germline): MNHNS, SASEGT. The CDR3 extends over 14 amino acids. Trimming at V came to 5 bases and at J to 6 bases, leaving 2 bases not matched to a gene.

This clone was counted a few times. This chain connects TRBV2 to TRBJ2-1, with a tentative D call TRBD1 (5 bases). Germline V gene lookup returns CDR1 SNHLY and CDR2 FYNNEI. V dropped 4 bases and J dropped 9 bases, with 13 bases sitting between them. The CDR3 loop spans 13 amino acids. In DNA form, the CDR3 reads TGTGCCAGCAGTGGCTTAGGGGCCGCTGAGCAGTTCTTC. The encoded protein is CASSGLGAAEQFF.

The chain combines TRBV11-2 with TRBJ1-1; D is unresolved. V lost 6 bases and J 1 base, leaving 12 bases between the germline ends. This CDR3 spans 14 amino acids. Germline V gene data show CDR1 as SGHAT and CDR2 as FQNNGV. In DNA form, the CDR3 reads TGTGCCAGCAGAAATTCAGGCGGGAACACTGAAGCTTTCTTT. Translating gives CASRNSGGNTEAFF.

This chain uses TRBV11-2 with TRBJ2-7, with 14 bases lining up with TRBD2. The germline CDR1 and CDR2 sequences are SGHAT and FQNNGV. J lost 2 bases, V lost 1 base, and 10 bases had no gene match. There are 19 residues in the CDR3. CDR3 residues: CASSLGGTSGSVNAYEQYF. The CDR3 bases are TGTGCCAGCAGCTTAGGGGGGACTAGCGGGAGTGTTAACGCCTACGAGCAGTACTTC.

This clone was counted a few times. CDR3 bases: TGTGCCAGCAGTGAACGCCGTCCCGGGACATCAGGGAATCAGCCCCAGCATTTT. It is translated as CASSERRPGTSGNQPQHF. The J gene is TRBJ1-5, the V gene TRBV2; possible D gene TRBD1, 6 bases. V dropped 2 bases and J dropped 4 bases, with 21 bases sitting between them. The germline V gene encodes CDR1 SNHLY and CDR2 FYNNEI. This CDR3 is 18 amino acids long.

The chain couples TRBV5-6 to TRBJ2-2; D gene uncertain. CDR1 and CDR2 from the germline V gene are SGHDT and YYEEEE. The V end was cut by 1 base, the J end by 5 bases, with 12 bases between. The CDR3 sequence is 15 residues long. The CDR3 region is CASSLITTVTGELFF. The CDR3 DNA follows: TGTGCCAGCAGCTTGATCACTACTGTTACCGGGGAGCTGTTTTTT.

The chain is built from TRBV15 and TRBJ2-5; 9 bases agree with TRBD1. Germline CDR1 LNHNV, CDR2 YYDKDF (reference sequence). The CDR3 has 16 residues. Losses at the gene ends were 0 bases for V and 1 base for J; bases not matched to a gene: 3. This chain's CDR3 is CATSRDRDRVQETQYF. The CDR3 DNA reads TGTGCCACCAGCAGAGATCGGGACAGGGTCCAAGAGACCCAGTACTTC.

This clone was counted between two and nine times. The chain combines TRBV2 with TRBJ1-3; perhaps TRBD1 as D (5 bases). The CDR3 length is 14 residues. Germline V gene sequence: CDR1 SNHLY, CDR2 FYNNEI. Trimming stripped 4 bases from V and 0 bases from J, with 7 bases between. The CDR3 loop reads CASSVDSSGNTIYF. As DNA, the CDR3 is TGTGCCAGCAGTGTCGACAGCTCTGGAAACACCATATATTTT.

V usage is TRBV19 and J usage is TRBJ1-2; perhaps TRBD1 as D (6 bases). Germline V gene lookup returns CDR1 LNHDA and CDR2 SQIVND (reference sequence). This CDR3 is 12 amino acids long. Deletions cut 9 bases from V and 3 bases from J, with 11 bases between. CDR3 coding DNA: TGTGCCAGCACACAGGGATACTATGGCTACACCTTC. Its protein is CASTQGYYGYTF. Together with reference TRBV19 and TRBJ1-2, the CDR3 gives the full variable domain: DGGITQSPKYLFRKEGQNVTLSCEQNLNHDAMYWYRQDPGQGLRLIYYSQIVNDFQKGDIAEGYSVSREKKESFPLTVTSAQKNPTAFYLCASTQGYYGYTFGSGTRLTVV.

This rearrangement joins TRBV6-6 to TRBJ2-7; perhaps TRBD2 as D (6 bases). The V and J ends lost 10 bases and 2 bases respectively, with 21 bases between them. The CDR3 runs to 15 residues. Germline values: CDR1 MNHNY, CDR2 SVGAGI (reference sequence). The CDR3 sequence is CATRGREAKTYEQYF. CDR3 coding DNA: TGTGCCACGAGGGGCAGGGAGGCGAAGACCTACGAGCAGTACTTC.

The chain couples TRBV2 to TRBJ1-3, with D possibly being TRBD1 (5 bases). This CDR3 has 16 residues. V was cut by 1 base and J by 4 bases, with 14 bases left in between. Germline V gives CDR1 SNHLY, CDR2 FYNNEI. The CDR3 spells CASSEVGSQVGNTIYF. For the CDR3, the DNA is TGTGCCAGCAGTGAAGTGGGGTCACAGGTCGGAAACACCATATATTTT.

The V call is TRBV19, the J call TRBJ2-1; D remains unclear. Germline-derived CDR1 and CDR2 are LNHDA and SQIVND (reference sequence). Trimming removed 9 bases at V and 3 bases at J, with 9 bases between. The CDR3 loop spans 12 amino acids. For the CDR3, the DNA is TGTGCCAGCTCATTGAGCTACAATGAGCAGTTCTTC. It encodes CASSLSYNEQFF.

The CDR3 loop reads CARRGTGVVEAFF. Written as DNA, the CDR3 is TGTGCCAGACGGGGGACAGGGGTGGTTGAAGCTTTCTTT. The chain carries TRBV2 and TRBJ1-1; 10 bases align to TRBD1. Losses at the gene ends were 9 bases for V and 7 bases for J; bases not matched to a gene: 8. Germline V gene data show CDR1 as SNHLY and CDR2 as FYNNEI. The CDR3 contains 13 residues. The complete variable domain, with remaining parts taken from reference TRBV2 and TRBJ1-1, reads EPEVTQTPSHQVTQMGQEVILRCVPISNHLYFYWYRQILGQKVEFLVSFYNNEISEKSEIFDDQFSVERPDGSNFTLKIRSTKLEDSAMYFCARRGTGVVEAFFGQGTRLTVV.

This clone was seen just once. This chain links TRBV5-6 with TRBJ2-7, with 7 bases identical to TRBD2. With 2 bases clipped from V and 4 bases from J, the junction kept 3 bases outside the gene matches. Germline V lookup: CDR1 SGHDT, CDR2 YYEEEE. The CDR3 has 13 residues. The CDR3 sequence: CASSFWTRYEQYF. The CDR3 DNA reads TGTGCCAGCAGCTTTTGGACTAGGTACGAGCAGTACTTC.

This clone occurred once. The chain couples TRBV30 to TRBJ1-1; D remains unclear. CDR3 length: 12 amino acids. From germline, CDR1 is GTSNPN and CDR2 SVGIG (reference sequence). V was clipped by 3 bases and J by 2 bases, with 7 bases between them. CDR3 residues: CAWSVKNTEAFF. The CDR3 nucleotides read TGTGCCTGGAGCGTAAAAAACACTGAAGCTTTCTTT.

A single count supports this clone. The CDR3 is CASSPRMSGACYGYTF. The CDR3 region has the DNA TGTGCCAGCAGCCCCCGGATGTCGGGGGCATGCTATGGCTACACCTTC. This rearrangement joins TRBV7-4 to TRBJ1-2; the D gene is possibly TRBD1 (6 bases). Germline CDR1 and CDR2: SGHVT and SQSDAQ. This CDR3 is built from 16 residues. V gave up 5 bases and J gave up 4 bases, with 20 bases separating them. Based on the CDR3 plus reference TRBV7-4 and TRBJ1-2, the full variable domain is GAGVSQSPRYKVAKRGRDVALRCDSISGHVTLYWYRQTLGQGSEVLTYSQSDAQRDKSGRPSGRFSAERPERSVSTLKIQRTEQGDSAVYLCASSPRMSGACYGYTFGSGTRLTVV.

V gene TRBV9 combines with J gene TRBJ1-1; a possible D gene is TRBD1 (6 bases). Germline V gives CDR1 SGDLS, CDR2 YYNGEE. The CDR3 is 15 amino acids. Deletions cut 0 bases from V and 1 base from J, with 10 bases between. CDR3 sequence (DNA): TGTGCCAGCAGCGTAGCGGGGGCGAAGAACACTGAAGCTTTCTTT. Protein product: CASSVAGAKNTEAFF.

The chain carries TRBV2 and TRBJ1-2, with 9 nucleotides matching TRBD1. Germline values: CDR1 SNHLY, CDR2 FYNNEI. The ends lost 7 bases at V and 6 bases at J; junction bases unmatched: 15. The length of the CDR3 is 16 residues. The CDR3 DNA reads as TGTGCCAGCACCCGAGAGTATGGGACAGGGAATGATGGCTACACCTTC. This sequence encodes CASTREYGTGNDGYTF.

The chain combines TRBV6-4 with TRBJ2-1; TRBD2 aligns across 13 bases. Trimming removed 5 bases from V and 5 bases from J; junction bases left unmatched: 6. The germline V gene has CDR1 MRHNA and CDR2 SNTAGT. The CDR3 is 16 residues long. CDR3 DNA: TGTGCCAGCAGTTGGACTAGCGGGAGTATGAACAATGAGCAGTTCTTC. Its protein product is CASSWTSGSMNNEQFF.

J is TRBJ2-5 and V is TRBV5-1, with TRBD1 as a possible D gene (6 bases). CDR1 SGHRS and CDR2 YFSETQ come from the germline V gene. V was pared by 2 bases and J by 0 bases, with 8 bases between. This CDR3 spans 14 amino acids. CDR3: CASSFSGDQETQYF. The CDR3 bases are TGCGCCAGCAGCTTTTCAGGGGACCAAGAGACCCAGTACTTC. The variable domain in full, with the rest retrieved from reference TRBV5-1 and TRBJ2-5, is KAGVTQTPRYLIKTRGQQVTLSCSPISGHRSVSWYQQTPGQGLQFLFEYFSETQRNKGNFPGRFSGRQFSNSRSEMNVSTLELGDSALYLCASSFSGDQETQYFGPGTRLLVL.